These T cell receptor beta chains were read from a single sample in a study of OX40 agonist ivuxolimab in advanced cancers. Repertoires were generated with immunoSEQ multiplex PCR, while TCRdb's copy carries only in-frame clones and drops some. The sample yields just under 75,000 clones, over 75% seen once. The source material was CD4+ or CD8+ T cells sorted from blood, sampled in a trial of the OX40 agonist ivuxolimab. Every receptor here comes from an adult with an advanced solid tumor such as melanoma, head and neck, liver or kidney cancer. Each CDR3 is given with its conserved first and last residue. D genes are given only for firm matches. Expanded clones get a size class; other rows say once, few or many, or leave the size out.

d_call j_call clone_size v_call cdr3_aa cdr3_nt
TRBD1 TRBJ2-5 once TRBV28 CASRTADRGAWAQYF TGTGCCAGCAGGACCGCGGACAGGGGGGCGTGGGCCCAGTACTTC
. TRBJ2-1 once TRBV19 CASSIDREGSWQFF TGTGCCAGTAGTATAGATCGGGAAGGCTCTTGGCAGTTCTTC
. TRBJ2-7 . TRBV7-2 CASMGAGVALFPYEQYF TGTGCCAGCATGGGAGCAGGGGTCGCCCTTTTCCCCTACGAGCAGTACTTC
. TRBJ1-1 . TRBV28 CASRMGGPQINTEAFF TGTGCCAGCAGGATGGGGGGCCCCCAGATTAACACTGAAGCTTTCTTT
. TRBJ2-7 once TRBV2 CASRPTGRGDYEQYF TGTGCCAGCAGACCGACAGGGAGGGGGGACTACGAGCAGTACTTC
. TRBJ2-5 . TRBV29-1 CSVEETQYF TGCAGCGTTGAAGAGACCCAGTACTTC
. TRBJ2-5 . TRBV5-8 CASSFPGVRGTQYF TGTGCCAGCAGCTTCCCAGGGGTACGGGGGACCCAGTACTTC
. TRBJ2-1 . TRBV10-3 CAISEELTYNEQFF TGTGCCATCAGTGAGGAGTTAACCTACAATGAGCAGTTCTTC
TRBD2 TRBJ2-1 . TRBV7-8 CASSLEPGGTRRSSYNEQFF TGTGCCAGCAGCTTAGAACCGGGAGGGACTCGTAGGAGCTCCTACAATGAGCAGTTCTTC
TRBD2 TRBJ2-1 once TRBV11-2 CASSLVRGLGEGEQFF TGTGCCAGCAGCTTAGTCCGGGGACTAGGGGAAGGTGAGCAGTTCTTC
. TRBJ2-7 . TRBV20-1 CSAAGAYEQYF TGCAGTGCTGCCGGGGCCTACGAGCAGTACTTC
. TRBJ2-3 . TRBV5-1 CASSPSLEGVGSDTQYF TGCGCCAGCAGCCCCTCGTTGGAGGGGGTTGGGTCAGATACGCAGTATTTT
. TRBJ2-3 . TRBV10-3 CAIGDTGRGGDTQYF TGTGCCATCGGAGACACAGGGAGGGGAGGAGATACGCAGTATTTT
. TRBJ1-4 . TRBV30 CAWSSVGEKLFF TGTGCCTGGAGTTCCGTGGGGGAAAAACTGTTTTTT
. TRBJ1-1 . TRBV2 CASSETLGTFF TGTGCCAGCAGTGAAACCCTCGGAACTTTCTTT
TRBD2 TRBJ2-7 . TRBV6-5 CASRGTSGRGEQYF TGTGCCAGCAGAGGGACTAGCGGGAGGGGAGAGCAGTACTTC
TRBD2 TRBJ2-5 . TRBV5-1 CASSSGLASETQYF TGCGCCAGCAGCTCCGGACTAGCGAGTGAGACCCAGTACTTC
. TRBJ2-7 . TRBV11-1 CASSLGYRDSYEQYF TGTGCCAGCAGCTTAGGGTACAGGGACTCCTACGAGCAGTACTTC
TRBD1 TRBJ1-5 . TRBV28 CASSSSRQGYSNQPQHF TGTGCCAGCAGTTCATCCCGACAGGGTTATAGCAATCAGCCCCAGCATTTT
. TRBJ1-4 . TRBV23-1 CASSRGAGRHF TGCGCCAGCAGTCGAGGGGCAGGACGGCATTTT
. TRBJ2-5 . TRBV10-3 CAISESGAGGRETQYF TGTGCCATCAGTGAGTCCGGGGCAGGGGGGCGCGAGACCCAGTACTTC
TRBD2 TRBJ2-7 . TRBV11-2 CASSSGLAETYEQYF TGTGCCAGCAGCTCCGGACTAGCGGAAACGTACGAGCAGTACTTC
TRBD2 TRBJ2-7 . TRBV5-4 CASSLGLSGSPYEQYF TGTGCCAGCAGCTTGGGGCTTAGCGGGAGTCCCTACGAGCAGTACTTC
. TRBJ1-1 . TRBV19 CASSINGDTEAFF TGTGCCAGTAGTATTAACGGGGACACTGAAGCTTTCTTT
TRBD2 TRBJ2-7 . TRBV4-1 CASSRGTSGDYEQYF TGCGCCAGCAGCCGGGGGACTAGCGGAGACTACGAGCAGTACTTC
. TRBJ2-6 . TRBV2 CASGFSGANVLTF TGTGCCAGCGGTTTCTCTGGGGCCAACGTCCTGACTTTC
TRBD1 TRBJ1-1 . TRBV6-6 CASSSGTGMGNTEAFF TGTGCCAGCAGCTCCGGGACAGGGATGGGGAACACTGAAGCTTTCTTT
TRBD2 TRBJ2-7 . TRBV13 CASSPGTSGTYEQYF TGTGCCAGCAGCCCAGGGACTAGCGGGACCTACGAGCAGTACTTC
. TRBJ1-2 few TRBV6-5 CASSYRGHRRFYGYTF TGTGCCAGCAGTTACCGGGGACACCGAAGATTCTATGGCTACACCTTC
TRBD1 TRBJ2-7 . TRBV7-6 CASSLVMGQASSYEQYF TGTGCCAGCAGCTTAGTGATGGGACAGGCGAGCTCCTACGAGCAGTACTTC
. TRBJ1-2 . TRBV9 CASSPQPGDGYGYTF TGTGCCAGCAGCCCCCAACCGGGAGATGGCTATGGCTACACCTTC
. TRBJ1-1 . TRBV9 CASSEGGNTEAFF TGTGCCAGCAGTGAGGGCGGGAACACTGAAGCTTTCTTT
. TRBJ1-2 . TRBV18 CASSPPGGYGYTF TGTGCCAGCTCACCACCGGGAGGCTATGGCTACACCTTC
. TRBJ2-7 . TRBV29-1 CSVGVLSSYEQYF TGCAGCGTTGGAGTGCTCAGCTCCTACGAGCAGTACTTC
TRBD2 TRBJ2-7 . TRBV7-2 CASSPVRGTYEQYF TGTGCCAGCAGCCCCGTGCGGGGGACCTACGAGCAGTACTTC
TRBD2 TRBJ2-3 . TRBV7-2 CASSLFTAGVDTQYF TGTGCCAGCAGCTTATTCACAGCGGGAGTAGATACGCAGTATTTT
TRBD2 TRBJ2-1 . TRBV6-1 CASSVSSGAYNEQFF TGTGCCAGCAGTGTTTCTAGCGGGGCTTACAATGAGCAGTTCTTC
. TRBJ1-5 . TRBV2 CASSETTHSNQPQHF TGTGCCAGCAGTGAAACTACCCATAGCAATCAGCCCCAGCATTTT
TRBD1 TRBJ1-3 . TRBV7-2 CASLDRGSGNTIYF TGTGCCAGCCTTGACAGGGGCTCTGGAAACACCATATATTTT
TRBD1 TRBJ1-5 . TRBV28 CASSLSGTGVNMRPQHF TGTGCCAGCAGTTTATCAGGGACAGGGGTCAATATGCGGCCCCAGCATTTT
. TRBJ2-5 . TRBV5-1 CASSLGGLQGPAQYF TGCGCCAGCAGCTTGGGGGGCCTACAGGGCCCGGCCCAGTACTTC
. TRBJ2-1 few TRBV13 CASSSINEQFF TGTGCCAGCAGCTCGATAAATGAGCAGTTCTTC
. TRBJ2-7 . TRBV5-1 CASSLSGSSYEQYF TGCGCCAGCAGCCTTAGCGGAAGCTCCTACGAGCAGTACTTC
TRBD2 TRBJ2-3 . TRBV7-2 CASSRGLGDTDTQYF TGTGCCAGCAGCCGGGGACTAGGGGACACAGATACGCAGTATTTT
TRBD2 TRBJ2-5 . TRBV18 CASSPRGAGQETQYF TGTGCCAGCTCACCTCGGGGAGCGGGGCAAGAGACCCAGTACTTC
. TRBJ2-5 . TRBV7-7 CASSLAIPETQYF TGTGCTAGCAGCTTAGCGATACCGGAGACCCAGTACTTC
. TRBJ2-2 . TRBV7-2 CASSLLGRTGELFF TGTGCCAGCAGCTTACTAGGGCGGACCGGGGAGCTGTTTTTT
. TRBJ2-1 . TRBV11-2 CASSLRAVYNEQFF TGTGCCAGCAGCCTCCGGGCGGTGTACAATGAGCAGTTCTTC
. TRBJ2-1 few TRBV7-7 CASSLALVEKQFF TGTGCTAGCAGCTTAGCACTAGTTGAGAAGCAGTTCTTC